This TCR beta chain was recovered during a study of T cells expressing NK-cell markers. Study-wide context: Seven donors tested HCMV-seropositive and one tested seronegative among the eight sequenced. Study-level findings and limits: Researchers report these clonotypes also headed the CD3+CD56-NKG2C+ fraction in a few donors.

In germline, CDR1 is DFQATT, CDR2 SNEGSKA (reference sequence). The CDR3 contains 14 residues. For each CDR3 protein, TCRdb gives one entry from its re-call of the 5' RACE reads, without DNA. Its table lists about 550,000 distinct CDR3 sequences. A note on this clonotype: Antigen specificity is unknown.

J is TRBJ1-5 and V is TRBV20-1; TCRdb indicates TRBD1, and absent DNA this call remains unverified. This clonotype was obtained from a man younger than 35 in good health. The sequencing sample was made of blood T cells: a sorted CD56 or NKG2C T cell subset, CD4+ or CD8+ T cells, or bulk PBMC T cells (not recorded which). CDR3 in amino acids: CSARIQGANQPQHF.